This T cell receptor (beta chain) comes out of a study of blood T cell repertoires in COVID-19. Data came from immunoSEQ multiplex PCR; TCRdb stores just in-frame clones and leaves some out. The table has about 220,000 clones, about 91% seen once; the top ten hold approximately 2.8%. Donors were grouped by their self-reported clinical history. V dropped 7 bases and J dropped 0; count of bases not matched to a gene: 3. The germline V gene encodes CDR1 MDHEN and CDR2 SYDVKM. The CDR3 has 13 amino acids. This receptor was identified in a woman in her 30s with acute COVID-19. The V gene is TRBV28, the J gene TRBJ2-7; 7 positions match TRBD1. Sequencing input: PBMCs or T cells enriched from blood (not recorded which). The CDR3 DNA is TGTGCCAGCACCGACAGGGACTCCTACGAGCAGTACTTC. Its translation: CASTDRDSYEQYF. Combining the CDR3 with reference TRBV28 and TRBJ2-7 gives the whole variable domain DVKVTQSSRYLVKRTGEKVFLECVQDMDHENMFWYRQDPGLGLRLIYFSYDVKMKEKGDIPEGYSVSREKKERFSLILESASTNQTSMYLCASTDRDSYEQYFGPGTRLTVT.